Each of the 30 T cell receptor beta chains below was sequenced from the same sample in a study of CD8+ T cells in alopecia areata (dated by TCRdb to the late 2010s). The method behind the library was the immunoSEQ multiplex PCR assay. For TCR sequencing, RNA was extracted from every sample and reverse transcribed into cDNA to serve as template. TCRdb took this table from immuneACCESS and kept in-frame rearrangements with V and J called. Such tables lack part of the clones; where checked against another copy, unresolved V genes explain under half of the gap, and the rest is unexplained. The sample table contains approximately 150,000 clones; only one count was recorded for roughly 46% of them. Approximately 0.99% of the sample rests with the top ten. Sample time point, as interpreted from the label and publication: baseline before oral tofacitinib. Specimen: CD4+ T cells sorted from blood, collected at week 0. All receptors come from a human donor with alopecia areata.

The V and J genes are TRBV5-1 and TRBJ2-2; the D is unclear. Germline CDR1 and CDR2: SGHRS and YFSETQ. This CDR3 region has 15 residues. Trimming took off 1 base at V and 2 bases at J, with 9 bases between the two ends. The CDR3 sequence: CASSLLGPNTGELFF. The CDR3 region has the DNA TGCGCCAGCAGCTTGCTAGGCCCTAACACCGGGGAGCTGTTTTTT.

The rearrangement joins TRBV15 to TRBJ2-5; no firm D call. V gave up 2 bases and J gave up 3 bases, with 7 bases separating them. There are 13 residues in the CDR3. From germline, CDR1 is LNHNV and CDR2 YYDKDF (reference sequence). CDR3 coding DNA: TGTGCCACCAGCAGATCCCCGAAAGAGACCCAGTACTTC. It codes for CATSRSPKETQYF.

This clone was seen only a few times. The rearrangement links TRBV25-1 to TRBJ2-1; TRBD2 matches at 7 bases. There are 12 residues in the CDR3. Germline lookup yields CDR1 MGHDK and CDR2 SYGVNS. After removal of 2 bases from V and 16 bases from J, the junction contained 8 bases not matched to a gene. CDR3 bases: TGTGCCAGCAGTGAAGGTGGACTAGGGTATTTCTTC. Encoded protein: CASSEGGLGYFF.

J is TRBJ1-1 and V is TRBV29-1, with TRBD1 as a possible D gene (6 bases). The V end was cut by 6 bases, the J end by 7 bases, with 15 bases between. The CDR3 length is 12 residues. Germline CDR1 is SQVTM and CDR2 is ANQGSEA. The CDR3 nucleotides read TGCAGCGTCAGACAAAGGGGGATTGAAGCTTTCTTT. Protein sequence: CSVRQRGIEAFF.

The gene calls are TRBV7-2 and TRBJ2-1, with D tentatively TRBD1 (5 bases). V was pared by 5 bases and J by 13 bases, with 9 bases between. This CDR3 contains 10 residues. Germline-derived CDR1 and CDR2 are SGHTA and FQGNSA. The CDR3 bases are TGTGCCAGCAGCGGGGCTACTCAGTTCTTC. Encoded protein: CASSGATQFF.

The chain links TRBV11-1 to TRBJ2-1; the D is unclear. V dropped 4 bases and J dropped 0 bases, with 10 bases sitting between them. CDR3 size: 15 residues. Germline V gives CDR1 SGHAT, CDR2 FQDESV (reference sequence). The CDR3 sequence: CASSSDESSYNEQFF. The CDR3 DNA follows: TGTGCCAGCAGCTCCGACGAAAGCTCCTACAATGAGCAGTTCTTC.

The genes are TRBV11-2 and TRBJ2-7; 9 bases match TRBD2. The CDR3 is 15 amino acids. The V segment lost 5 bases and the J segment 3 bases; nucleotides outside the gene matches: 8. Germline V gene sequence: CDR1 SGHAT, CDR2 FQNNGV. CDR3 nucleotide sequence: TGTGCCAGCAGCCCGGGGACTAGCCGTAGCTACGAGCAGTACTTC. It encodes CASSPGTSRSYEQYF.

This clone occurred a few times. CDR3 bases: TGTGCCAGCAGCTTCTCCTACGAGCAGTACTTC. Its translation is CASSFSYEQYF. V gene TRBV7-2 combines with J gene TRBJ2-7, with D unresolved. The CDR3 covers 11 residues. In germline, CDR1 is SGHTA, CDR2 FQGNSA. V dropped 3 bases and J dropped 0 bases, with 0 bases sitting between them.

CDR3 loop: CASSPLQDRNEQYF. The CDR3 coding sequence is TGTGCCAGCTCCCCATTACAAGACAGGAACGAGCAGTACTTC. The V and J genes are TRBV18 and TRBJ2-7, with D possibly matching TRBD1 (6 bases). This CDR3 has 14 amino acids. Germline V gene data show CDR1 as KGHSH and CDR2 as LQKENI. V was clipped by 6 bases and J by 5 bases, with 17 bases between them.

The J gene is TRBJ1-5, the V gene TRBV6-1, with TRBD1 matching over 7 bases. The V gene end was trimmed by 5 bases and the J gene end by 4 bases; junction bases not matched to a gene: 2. Per germline, CDR1 MNHNS and CDR2 SASEGT. The CDR3 has 13 amino acids. CDR3: CASSRQGNQPQHF. CDR3 nucleotide sequence: TGTGCCAGCAGTAGACAGGGAAATCAGCCCCAGCATTTT.

V gene TRBV29-1 combines with J gene TRBJ2-3; D is undetermined. The CDR3 is 11 amino acids. Germline V CDR1 and CDR2: SQVTM, ANQGSEA. The ends were cut back, 3 bases at V and 7 bases at J, with 8 bases in the middle. Written as DNA, the CDR3 is TGCAGCGTTGATTGGGGTTATACGCAGTATTTT. Its protein product is CSVDWGYTQYF.

A few counts support this clone. This sequence joins TRBV7-2 and TRBJ2-1, with 12 bases fitting TRBD2. Trimming removed 6 bases from V and 1 base from J; junction bases left unmatched: 4. The CDR3 length is 16 residues. Germline CDR1 is SGHTA and CDR2 is FQGNSA. The chain's CDR3 is CASRQTSGSSYNEQFF. Written as DNA, the CDR3 is TGTGCCAGCAGGCAGACTAGCGGGAGTTCCTACAATGAGCAGTTCTTC.

This clone has more than one count but fewer than ten. The chain employs TRBV7-6 and TRBJ2-3, with a tentative D call TRBD1 (5 bases). This CDR3 is 14 amino acids long. CDR1 is SGHVS and CDR2 is FNYEAQ in the germline V gene. The V end lost 5 bases, the J end lost 6 bases, and 15 bases lay between the germline ends. CDR3 nucleotides: TGTGCCAGCAGCCCCTTAACAGGCCCGGATACGCAGTATTTT. Translated: CASSPLTGPDTQYF.

This chain's CDR3 is CASSDGLAKHEQYF. In nucleotides, the CDR3 is TGTGCCAGCAGTGACGGACTAGCTAAGCACGAGCAGTACTTC. V is TRBV25-1 and J is TRBJ2-7, with 8 bases matching TRBD2. V shed 3 bases and J 5 bases; nucleotides not matched to a gene: 6. The CDR3 length is 14 residues. CDR1 MGHDK and CDR2 SYGVNS come from the germline V gene.

The sample holds a few counts of this clone. The chain has TRBV7-9 and TRBJ1-2; D is unresolved. This CDR3 is built from 15 residues. The germline CDR1 and CDR2 sequences are SEHNR and FQNEAQ (reference sequence). V dropped 5 bases and J dropped 4 bases, with 17 bases sitting between them. The CDR3 protein is CASSHSNARPYGYTF. CDR3 nucleotides: TGTGCCAGCAGCCATTCGAATGCCCGGCCCTATGGCTACACCTTC.

CDR3 nucleotides: TGTGCCAGCTCACCACCAGCCCCGAACACCGGGGAGCTGTTTTTT. Amino acid sequence: CASSPPAPNTGELFF. The rearrangement joins TRBV18 to TRBJ2-2; D call uncertain. The V end lost 0 bases, the J end lost 0 bases, and 5 bases lay between the germline ends. Germline lookup yields CDR1 KGHSH and CDR2 LQKENI. This CDR3 region has 15 residues.

The V and J genes are TRBV4-2 and TRBJ2-5, with 7 bases lining up with TRBD2. The CDR3 is 17 amino acids. Germline CDR1 reads LGHNA; CDR2 reads YNFKEQ. V trimming: 1 base; J trimming: 0 bases; junction bases outside the gene matches: 8. As DNA, the CDR3 is TGTGCCAGCAGCCAAGTTTCGGCGGGAGCAGACCAAGAGACCCAGTACTTC. Translated, it gives CASSQVSAGADQETQYF.

The genes are TRBV9 and TRBJ2-5, with D possibly being TRBD2 (6 bases). The V and J ends lost 4 bases and 5 bases respectively, with 18 bases between them. CDR1 SGDLS and CDR2 YYNGEE come from the germline V gene. The CDR3 has 15 residues. CDR3 sequence: CASSPKDWGEETQYF. The CDR3 DNA is TGTGCCAGCAGCCCCAAAGACTGGGGGGAGGAGACCCAGTACTTC. The full variable domain, rest sourced from reference TRBV9 and TRBJ2-5, is DSGVTQTPKHLITATGQRVTLRCSPRSGDLSVYWYQQSLDQGLQFLIQYYNGEERAKGNILERFSAQQFPDLHSELNLSSLELGDSALYFCASSPKDWGEETQYFGPGTRLLVL.

The gene calls are TRBV29-1 and TRBJ2-2, with D possibly TRBD2 on 6 matching bases. Trimming pared 3 bases from V and 3 bases from J, leaving 14 bases between. CDR1 is SQVTM, CDR2 ANQGSEA, per germline. The CDR3 loop spans 15 amino acids. The CDR3 nucleotides are TGCAGCGTTGATCTGGGGCTAGCGTACACCGGGGAGCTGTTTTTT. It yields the protein CSVDLGLAYTGELFF.

A few counts support this clone. The rearrangement links TRBV2 to TRBJ2-3; D is possibly TRBD2 (6 bases). Germline CDR1 and CDR2: SNHLY and FYNNEI. Trimming took off 7 bases at V and 2 bases at J, with 10 bases between the two ends. The CDR3 covers 13 residues. In nucleotides, the CDR3 is TGTGCCAGCACAGGGACTTTCACAGATACGCAGTATTTT. This gives the protein CASTGTFTDTQYF.

The chain carries TRBV5-1 and TRBJ2-5, with a tentative D call TRBD2 (6 bases). Trimming took off 0 bases at V and 6 bases at J, with 21 bases between the two ends. The CDR3 runs to 17 residues. Per the germline V gene, CDR1 is SGHRS and CDR2 is YFSETQ. Written as DNA, the CDR3 is TGCGCCAGCAGCTTGGGCCTGACCGGCAGGGCGGGACAGACCCAGTACTTC. As protein: CASSLGLTGRAGQTQYF.

The V call is TRBV30, the J call TRBJ2-7, with D tentatively TRBD1 (5 bases). Trimming took off 3 bases at V and 5 bases at J, with 14 bases between the two ends. The germline V gene encodes CDR1 GTSNPN and CDR2 SVGIG (reference sequence). This CDR3 is built from 13 residues. Here the CDR3 DNA reads TGTGCCTGGAGGGGCAGGGTGGTCCACGAGCAGTACTTC. Translated: CAWRGRVVHEQYF.

The J gene is TRBJ2-7, the V gene TRBV29-1, with TRBD1 as a possible D gene (10 bases). This CDR3 has 22 residues. Germline lookup yields CDR1 SQVTM and CDR2 ANQGSEA. V was trimmed by 0 bases and J by 6 bases, leaving 39 bases between them. The CDR3 protein is CSVEERRTGGNFWREGPSEQYF. For the CDR3, the DNA is TGCAGCGTTGAAGAGCGGAGGACAGGGGGGAACTTTTGGCGGGAGGGCCCTAGCGAGCAGTACTTC.

J is TRBJ2-7 and V is TRBV28; 9 positions match TRBD2. V lost 6 bases and J lost 2; bases outside the gene matches: 8. There are 15 residues in the CDR3. The germline V gene encodes CDR1 MDHEN and CDR2 SYDVKM. The chain's CDR3 is CASSQIAGETYEQYF. The CDR3 DNA follows: TGTGCCAGCAGCCAGATAGCGGGAGAGACCTACGAGCAGTACTTC.

There are a few counts of this clone. The chain employs TRBV23-1 and TRBJ2-1; D gene ambiguous. TRBV23-1 is recorded as an ORF, its role being uncertain. This CDR3 is built from 13 residues. The V gene lost 6 bases and the J gene lost 2 bases, with 8 bases spanning the gap. The CDR3 DNA follows: TGCGCCAGCAGCCTCGACACCTACAATGAGCAGTTCTTC. Its translation is CASSLDTYNEQFF.

The V and J genes are TRBV7-2 and TRBJ1-5; D may be TRBD1 (5 bases). V shed 2 bases and J shed 4 bases, with 12 bases lying between them. Germline-derived CDR1 and CDR2 are SGHTA and FQGNSA. CDR3 length: 15 residues. This CDR3 is CASSLSGQGNQPQHF. The CDR3 nucleotides are TGTGCCAGCAGCTTATCAGGGCAAGGGAATCAGCCCCAGCATTTT.

The gene calls are TRBV23-1 and TRBJ1-2, with 7 bases fitting TRBD1. Being an ORF, TRBV23-1 has a function that is uncertain. The CDR3 runs to 13 residues. With 6 bases clipped from V and 4 bases from J, the junction kept 5 bases outside the gene matches. CDR3 loop: CASRQTGVYGYTF. The DNA for the CDR3 is TGCGCCAGCAGGCAAACAGGGGTCTATGGCTACACCTTC.

For this clone: Additional DNA sequences in this sample encode the identical CDR3. The chain joins TRBV29-1 to TRBJ1-5; a weak D match, TRBD1 (5 bases). V was shortened by 7 bases and J by 0 bases, with 10 bases between the two germline ends. This CDR3 contains 13 residues. Per the germline V gene, CDR1 is SQVTM and CDR2 is ANQGSEA. The CDR3 DNA follows: TGCAGCGCCGGGACGGATAGCAATCAGCCCCAGCATTTT. Protein: CSAGTDSNQPQHF.

Only a few counts were recorded for this clone. The genes are TRBV25-1 and TRBJ1-2; the D is unclear. CDR3 length: 13 residues. Germline CDR1 is MGHDK and CDR2 is SYGVNS. V dropped 6 bases and J dropped 0 bases, with 8 bases sitting between them. In nucleotides, the CDR3 is TGTGCCAGCAGCCAGAGGACTAACTATGGCTACACCTTC. It encodes CASSQRTNYGYTF.

CDR3 in DNA: TGTGCCTTCCGTGGGGCTATGAACACTGAAGCTTTCTTT. Amino acids: CAFRGAMNTEAFF. The chain couples TRBV30 to TRBJ1-1; D is perhaps TRBD1 (5 bases). Trimming removed 7 bases from V and 0 bases from J, with 12 bases in between. Germline V gives CDR1 GTSNPN, CDR2 SVGIG (reference sequence). The CDR3 spans 13 residues. The complete variable domain, with remaining parts taken from reference TRBV30 and TRBJ1-1, reads SQTIHQWPATLVQPVGSPLSLECTVEGTSNPNLYWYRQAAGRGLQLLFYSVGIGQISSEVPQNLSASRPQDRQFILSSKKLLLSDSGFYLCAFRGAMNTEAFFGQGTRLTVV.